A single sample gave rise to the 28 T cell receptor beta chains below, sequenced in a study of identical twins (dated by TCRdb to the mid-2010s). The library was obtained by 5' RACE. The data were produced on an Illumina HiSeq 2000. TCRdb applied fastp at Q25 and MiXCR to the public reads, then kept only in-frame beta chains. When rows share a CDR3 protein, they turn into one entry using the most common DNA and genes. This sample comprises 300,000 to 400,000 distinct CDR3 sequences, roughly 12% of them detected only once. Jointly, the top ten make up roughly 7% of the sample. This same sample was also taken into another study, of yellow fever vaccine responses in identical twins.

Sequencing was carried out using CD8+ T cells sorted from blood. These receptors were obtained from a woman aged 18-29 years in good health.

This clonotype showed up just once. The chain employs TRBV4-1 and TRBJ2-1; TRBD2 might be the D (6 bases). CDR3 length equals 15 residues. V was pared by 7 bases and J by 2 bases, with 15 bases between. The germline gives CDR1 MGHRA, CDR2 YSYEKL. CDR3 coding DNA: TGCGCCAGCACCCCGGGACTCCAAACCTACAATGAGCAGTTCTTC. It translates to CASTPGLQTYNEQFF.

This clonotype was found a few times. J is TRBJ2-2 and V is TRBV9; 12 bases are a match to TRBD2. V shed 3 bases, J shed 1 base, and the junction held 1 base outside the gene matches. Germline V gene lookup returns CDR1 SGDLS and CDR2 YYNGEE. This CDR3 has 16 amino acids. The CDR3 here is CASSETSGRNTGELFF. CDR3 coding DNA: TGTGCCAGCAGCGAGACTAGCGGGAGGAACACCGGGGAGCTGTTTTTT.

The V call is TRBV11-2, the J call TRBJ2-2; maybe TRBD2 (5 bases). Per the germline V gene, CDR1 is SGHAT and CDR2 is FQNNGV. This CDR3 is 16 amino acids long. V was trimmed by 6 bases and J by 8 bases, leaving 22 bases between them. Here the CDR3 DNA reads TGTGCCAGCAGTTCAGACGTAGGACTTTCAGATGGGGAGCTGTTTTTT. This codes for CASSSDVGLSDGELFF. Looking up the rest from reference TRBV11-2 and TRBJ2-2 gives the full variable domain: EAGVAQSPRYKIIEKRQSVAFWCNPISGHATLYWYQQILGQGPKLLIQFQNNGVVDDSQLPKDRFSAERLKGVDSTLKIQPAKLEDSAVYLCASSSDVGLSDGELFFGEGSRLTVL.

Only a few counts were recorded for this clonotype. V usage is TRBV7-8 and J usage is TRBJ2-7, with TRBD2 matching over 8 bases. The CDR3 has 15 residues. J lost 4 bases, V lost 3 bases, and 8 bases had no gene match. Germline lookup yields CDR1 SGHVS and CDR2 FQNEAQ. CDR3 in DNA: TGTGCCAGCAGCTTTGCGCGGGGGGTTTCTTACGAGCAGTACGTC. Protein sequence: CASSFARGVSYEQYV.

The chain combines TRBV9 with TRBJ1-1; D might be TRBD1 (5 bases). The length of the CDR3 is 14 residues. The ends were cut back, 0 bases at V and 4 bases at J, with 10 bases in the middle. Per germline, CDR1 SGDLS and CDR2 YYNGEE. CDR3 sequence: CASSVGGGTTEAFF. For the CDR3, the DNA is TGTGCCAGCAGCGTAGGGGGTGGGACCACTGAAGCTTTCTTT.

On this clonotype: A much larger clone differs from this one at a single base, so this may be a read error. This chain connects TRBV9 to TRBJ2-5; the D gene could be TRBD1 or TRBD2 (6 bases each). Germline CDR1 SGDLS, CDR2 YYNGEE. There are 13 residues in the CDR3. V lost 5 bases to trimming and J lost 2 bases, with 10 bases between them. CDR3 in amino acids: CASSRGAQETQYF. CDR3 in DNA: TGTGCCAGCAGTAGGGGGGCACAAGAGACCCAGTACTTC.

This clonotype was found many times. In nucleotides, the CDR3 is TGTGCCAGCAGCCCGGATAGCGGGGAGCAGTTCTTC. Amino acids: CASSPDSGEQFF. V gene TRBV3-1 combines with J gene TRBJ2-1, with TRBD2 identical over 7 bases. CDR3 length equals 12 residues. Trimming took 4 bases from V and 10 from J; bases not matched to a gene: 4. Per the germline V gene, CDR1 is LGHDT and CDR2 is YNNKEL (reference sequence).

DNA for the CDR3: TGCGCCAGCAGCCAATTCGACAGGGGTATGGAAGATACGCAGTATTTT. Residues: CASSQFDRGMEDTQYF. The chain recombines TRBV4-1 with TRBJ2-3, with 8 bases aligning to TRBD1. The V gene end was trimmed by 2 bases and the J gene end by 5 bases; junction bases not matched to a gene: 9. Germline V gives CDR1 MGHRA, CDR2 YSYEKL. The CDR3 has 16 amino acids.

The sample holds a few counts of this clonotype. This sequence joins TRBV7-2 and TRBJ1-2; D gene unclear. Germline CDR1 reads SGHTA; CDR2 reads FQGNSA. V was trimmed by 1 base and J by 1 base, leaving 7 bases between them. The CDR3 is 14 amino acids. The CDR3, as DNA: TGTGCCAGCAGCTTAGTTGGACTTAACTATGGCTACACCTTC. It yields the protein CASSLVGLNYGYTF. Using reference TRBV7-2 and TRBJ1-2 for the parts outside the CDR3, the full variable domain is GAGVSQSPSNKVTEKGKDVELRCDPISGHTALYWYRQSLGQGLEFLIYFQGNSAPDKSGLPSDRFSAERTGGSVSTLTIQRTQQEDSAVYLCASSLVGLNYGYTFGSGTRLTVV.

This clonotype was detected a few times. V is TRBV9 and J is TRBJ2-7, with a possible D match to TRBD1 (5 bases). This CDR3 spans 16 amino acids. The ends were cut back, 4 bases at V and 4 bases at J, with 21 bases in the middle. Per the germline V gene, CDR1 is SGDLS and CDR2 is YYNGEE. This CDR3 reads CASSPLGESEYYEQYF. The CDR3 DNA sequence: TGTGCCAGCAGCCCTCTAGGGGAAAGCGAATATTACGAGCAGTACTTC.

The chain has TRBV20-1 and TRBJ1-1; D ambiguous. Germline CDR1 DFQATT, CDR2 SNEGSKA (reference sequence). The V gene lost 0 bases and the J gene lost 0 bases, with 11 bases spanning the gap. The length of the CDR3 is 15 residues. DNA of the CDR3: TGCAGTGCTAGAGATTTGGATCCGATGAACACTGAAGCTTTCTTT. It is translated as CSARDLDPMNTEAFF.

The CDR3: CSAREGRAQFGGEQFF. CDR3 coding DNA: TGCAGTGCTAGAGAGGGCCGAGCCCAATTCGGGGGTGAGCAGTTCTTC. V is TRBV20-1 and J is TRBJ2-1; perhaps TRBD2 as D (6 bases). The CDR3 totals 16 residues. Trimming took off 0 bases at V and 9 bases at J, with 21 bases between the two ends. Germline-derived CDR1 and CDR2 are DFQATT and SNEGSKA (reference sequence).

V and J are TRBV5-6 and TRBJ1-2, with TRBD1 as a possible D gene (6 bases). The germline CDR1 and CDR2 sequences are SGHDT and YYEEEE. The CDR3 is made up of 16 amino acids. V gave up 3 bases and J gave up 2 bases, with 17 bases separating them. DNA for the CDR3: TGTGCCAGCAGCTGGGGAGAACAGGGACCGAACTATGGCTACACCTTC. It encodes CASSWGEQGPNYGYTF.

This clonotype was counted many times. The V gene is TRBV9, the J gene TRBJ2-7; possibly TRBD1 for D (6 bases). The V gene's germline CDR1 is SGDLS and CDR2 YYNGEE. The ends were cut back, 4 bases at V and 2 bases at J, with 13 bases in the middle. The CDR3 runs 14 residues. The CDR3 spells CASSTTGSPYEQYF. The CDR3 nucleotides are TGTGCCAGCAGCACGACAGGCTCGCCCTACGAGCAGTACTTC. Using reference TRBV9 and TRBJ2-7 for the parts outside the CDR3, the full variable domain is DSGVTQTPKHLITATGQRVTLRCSPRSGDLSVYWYQQSLDQGLQFLIQYYNGEERAKGNILERFSAQQFPDLHSELNLSSLELGDSALYFCASSTTGSPYEQYFGPGTRLTVT.

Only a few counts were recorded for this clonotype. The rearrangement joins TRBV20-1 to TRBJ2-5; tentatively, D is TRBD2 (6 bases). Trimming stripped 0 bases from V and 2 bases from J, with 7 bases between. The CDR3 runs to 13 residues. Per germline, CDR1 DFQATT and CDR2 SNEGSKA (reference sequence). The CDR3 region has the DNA TGCAGTGCTAGAGATCGGGGGCAAGAGACCCAGTACTTC. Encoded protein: CSARDRGQETQYF.

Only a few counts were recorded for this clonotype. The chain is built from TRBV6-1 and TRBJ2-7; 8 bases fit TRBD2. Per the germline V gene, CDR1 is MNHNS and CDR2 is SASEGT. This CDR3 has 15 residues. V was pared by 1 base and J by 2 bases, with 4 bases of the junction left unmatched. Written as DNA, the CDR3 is TGTGCCAGCAGTGAAGAGGCTAGCGGGCCCTACGAGCAGTACTTC. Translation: CASSEEASGPYEQYF.

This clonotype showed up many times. As DNA, the CDR3 is TGTGCCAGCAGCCAAGAACAACGGACAGGGGGCTTAGGCACTGAAGCTTTCTTT. Amino acid sequence: CASSQEQRTGGLGTEAFF. The chain couples TRBV3-1 to TRBJ1-1; 11 bases align to TRBD1. This CDR3 has 18 amino acids. Per the germline V gene, CDR1 is LGHDT and CDR2 is YNNKEL (reference sequence). V lost 0 bases and J lost 4; bases outside the gene matches: 10.

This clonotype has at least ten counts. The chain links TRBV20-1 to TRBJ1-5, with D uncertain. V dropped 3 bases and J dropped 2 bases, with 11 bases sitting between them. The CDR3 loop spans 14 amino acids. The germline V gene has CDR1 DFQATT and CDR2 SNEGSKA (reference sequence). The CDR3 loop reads CSASPKWGNQPQHF. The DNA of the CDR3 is TGCAGTGCTAGCCCAAAATGGGGCAATCAGCCCCAGCATTTT.

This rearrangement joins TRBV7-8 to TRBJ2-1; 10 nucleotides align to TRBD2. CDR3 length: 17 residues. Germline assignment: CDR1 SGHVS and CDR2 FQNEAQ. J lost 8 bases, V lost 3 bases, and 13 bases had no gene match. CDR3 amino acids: CASSFRLAGDPSYEQFF. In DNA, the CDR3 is TGTGCCAGCAGCTTTAGGCTAGCGGGAGATCCGTCGTATGAGCAGTTCTTC.

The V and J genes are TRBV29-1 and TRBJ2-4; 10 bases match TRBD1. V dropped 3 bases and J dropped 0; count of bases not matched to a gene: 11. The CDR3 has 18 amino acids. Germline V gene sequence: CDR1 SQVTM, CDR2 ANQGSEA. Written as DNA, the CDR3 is TGCAGCGTTGACGGACTGATCGACAGGGGGCTAGCCAAAAACATTCAGTACTTC. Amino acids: CSVDGLIDRGLAKNIQYF.

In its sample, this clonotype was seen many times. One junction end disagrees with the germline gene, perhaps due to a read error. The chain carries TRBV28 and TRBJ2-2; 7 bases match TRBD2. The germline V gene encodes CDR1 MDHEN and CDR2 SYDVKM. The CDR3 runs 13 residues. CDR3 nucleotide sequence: TGCGCCAGCAGTCCCGGGGGGACCGGGGAGCTGTTTTTT. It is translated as CASSPGGTGELFF.

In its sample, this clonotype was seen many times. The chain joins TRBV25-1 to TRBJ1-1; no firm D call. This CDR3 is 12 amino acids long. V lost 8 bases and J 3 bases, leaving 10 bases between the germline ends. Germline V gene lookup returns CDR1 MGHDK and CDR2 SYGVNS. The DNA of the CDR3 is TGTGCCAGCGGACCTTCGGACACTGAAGCTTTCTTT. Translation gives CASGPSDTEAFF. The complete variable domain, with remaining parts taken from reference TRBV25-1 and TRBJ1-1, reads EADIYQTPRYLVIGTGKKITLECSQTMGHDKMYWYQQDPGMELHLIHYSYGVNSTEKGDLSSESTVSRIRTEHFPLTLESARPSHTSQYLCASGPSDTEAFFGQGTRLTVV.

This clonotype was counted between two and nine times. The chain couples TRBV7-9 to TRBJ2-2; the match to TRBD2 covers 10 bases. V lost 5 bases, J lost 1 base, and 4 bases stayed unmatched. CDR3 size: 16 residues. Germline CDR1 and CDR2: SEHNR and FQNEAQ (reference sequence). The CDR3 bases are TGTGCCAGCAGCATCGGGACTAGCGTGAACACCGGGGAGCTGTTTTTT. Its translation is CASSIGTSVNTGELFF.

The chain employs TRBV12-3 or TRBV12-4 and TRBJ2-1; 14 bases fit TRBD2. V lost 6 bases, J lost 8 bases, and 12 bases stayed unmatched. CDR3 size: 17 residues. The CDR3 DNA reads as TGTGCCAGCAGCATGACCGGGACTAGCGGGAGTTGGGATGAGCAGTTCTTC. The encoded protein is CASSMTGTSGSWDEQFF.

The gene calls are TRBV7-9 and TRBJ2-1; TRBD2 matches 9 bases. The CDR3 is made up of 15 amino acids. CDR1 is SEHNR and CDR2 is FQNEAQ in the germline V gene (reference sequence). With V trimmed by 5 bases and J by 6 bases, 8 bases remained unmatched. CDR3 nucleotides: TGTGCCAGCAGCCTGAGCGGGGGGCACTCCAATGAGCAGTTCTTC. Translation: CASSLSGGHSNEQFF. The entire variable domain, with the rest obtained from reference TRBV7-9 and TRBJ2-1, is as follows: DTGVSQNPRHKITKRGQNVTFRCDPISEHNRLYWYRQTLGQGPEFLTYFQNEAQLEKSRLLSDRFSAERPKGSFSTLEIQRTEQGDSAMYLCASSLSGGHSNEQFFGPGTRLTVL.

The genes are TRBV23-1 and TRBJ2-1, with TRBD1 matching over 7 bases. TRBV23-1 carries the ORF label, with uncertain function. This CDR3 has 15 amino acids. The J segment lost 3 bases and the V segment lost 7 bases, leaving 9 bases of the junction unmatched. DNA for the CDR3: TGCGCCAGCACCAGGGGGAACAGGGACTACAATGAGCAGTTCTTC. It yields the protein CASTRGNRDYNEQFF.

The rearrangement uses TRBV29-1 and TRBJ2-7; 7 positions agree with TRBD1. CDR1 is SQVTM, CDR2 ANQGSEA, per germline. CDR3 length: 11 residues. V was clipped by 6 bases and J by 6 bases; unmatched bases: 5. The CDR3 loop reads CSVEYRGEQYF. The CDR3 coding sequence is TGCAGCGTAGAGTACAGGGGCGAGCAGTACTTC.

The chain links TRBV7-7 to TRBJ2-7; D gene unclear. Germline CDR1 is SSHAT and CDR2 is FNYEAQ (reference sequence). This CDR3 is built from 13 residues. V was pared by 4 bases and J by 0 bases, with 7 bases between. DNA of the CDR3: TGTGCCAGCAGCTGGTCGACCTCCTACGAGCAGTACTTC. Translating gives CASSWSTSYEQYF.